These 15 T cell receptor beta chains were all obtained from the same sample, sequenced in a study of a mutant IDH1 vaccine in newly diagnosed glioma. Here immunoSEQ multiplex PCR was the method, and the copy in TCRdb shows in-frame clones only, minus some. The sample contains roughly 46,000 clones, roughly 85% of which appear only once. Regarding time point: baseline, week 1 (first vaccination visit). Documented treatment: pre-vaccination baseline after standard-of-care therapy. The sample was PBMCs, taken from a glioma patient treated with radiotherapy, temozolomide or both. The receptors shown here come from a man aged 35-49 years with glioma.

The V and J genes are TRBV7-3 and TRBJ2-5; D ambiguous. This CDR3 region has 13 residues. Germline V lookup: CDR1 SGHTA, CDR2 FQGTGA. Trimming took 4 bases from V and 7 from J, leaving 13 bases between them. The CDR3: CASSSPPIWTQYF. The CDR3 DNA is TGTGCCAGCAGCTCCCCACCCATCTGGACCCAGTACTTC.

V gene TRBV19 combines with J gene TRBJ2-7; 14 bases align to TRBD2. The trim removed 6 bases at V and 2 bases at J, leaving 6 bases unmatched. This CDR3 comprises 16 residues. Germline V lookup: CDR1 LNHDA, CDR2 SQIVND (reference sequence). The DNA for the CDR3 is TGTGCCAGTAGGACTAGCGGGAGGGCCCCAACCTACGAGCAGTACTTC. This translates into CASRTSGRAPTYEQYF.

The CDR3 here is CASSLATGAKSEQYF. As DNA, the CDR3 is TGTGCCAGCAGCTTAGCTACGGGGGCTAAATCCGAGCAGTACTTC. V and J are TRBV7-2 and TRBJ2-7; D may be TRBD1 or TRBD2 (6 bases each). The CDR3 contains 15 residues. Trimming cost V 0 bases and J 6 bases, with 15 bases left between them. The V gene's germline CDR1 is SGHTA and CDR2 FQGNSA.

This chain connects TRBV11-2 to TRBJ2-2; 8 bases align to TRBD2. This CDR3 has 16 amino acids. The V gene's germline CDR1 is SGHAT and CDR2 FQNNGV. V shed 4 bases and J 0 bases; nucleotides not matched to a gene: 4. CDR3 amino acids: CASSSRTSPNTGELFF. The CDR3 DNA reads as TGTGCCAGCAGCTCGCGGACTAGCCCGAACACCGGGGAGCTGTTTTTT.

V and J are TRBV5-1 and TRBJ2-1; weak D call: TRBD2 (6 bases). Between the trimmed V and J ends, which lost 4 bases and 7 bases, there was a span of 24 bases. Germline-derived CDR1 and CDR2 are SGHRS and YFSETQ. The CDR3 loop spans 17 amino acids. This CDR3 is CASSQLLRGESGNEQFF. In DNA, the CDR3 is TGCGCCAGCAGCCAGCTGCTACGCGGGGAAAGTGGGAATGAGCAGTTCTTC.

V and J are TRBV5-1 and TRBJ2-5, with TRBD2 as a possible D gene (5 bases). The CDR3 is 14 residues long. Germline CDR1 SGHRS, CDR2 YFSETQ. V lost 1 base and J lost 4, with 11 bases in between. The DNA of the CDR3 is TGCGCCAGCAGCTTGCGTGGAGAGGGAGAGACCCAGTACTTC. This translates into CASSLRGEGETQYF.

The chain has TRBV19 and TRBJ2-7; 7 nucleotides match TRBD1. The germline V gene has CDR1 LNHDA and CDR2 SQIVND (reference sequence). CDR3 length: 14 amino acids. V trimming: 5 bases; J trimming: 1 base; junction bases outside the gene matches: 5. The CDR3 DNA reads TGTGCCAGTAGTCCCCGACAGGGTTCCTACGAGCAGTACTTC. Its protein is CASSPRQGSYEQYF.

This sequence joins TRBV7-8 and TRBJ1-2; D is perhaps TRBD1 (5 bases). The germline CDR1 and CDR2 sequences are SGHVS and FQNEAQ. Trimming took 3 bases from V and 7 from J, leaving 18 bases between them. There are 15 residues in the CDR3. The CDR3 bases are TGTGCCAGCAGCTTTCAGGGACCTCCTGGTTTTGGCTACACCTTC. It codes for CASSFQGPPGFGYTF. The entire variable domain, with the rest obtained from reference TRBV7-8 and TRBJ1-2, is as follows: GAGVSQSPRYKVAKRGQDVALRCDPISGHVSLFWYQQALGQGPEFLTYFQNEAQLDKSGLPSDRFFAERPEGSVSTLKIQRTQQEDSAVYLCASSFQGPPGFGYTFGSGTRLTVV.

The rearrangement uses TRBV6-5 and TRBJ1-5; 9 nucleotides agree with TRBD1. This CDR3 spans 14 amino acids. In germline, CDR1 is MNHEY, CDR2 SVGAGI. V trimming: 7 bases; J trimming: 2 bases; junction bases outside the gene matches: 3. The CDR3 bases are TGTGCCAGCAAAAGGGACAGGGGCAATCAGCCCCAGCATTTT. It yields the protein CASKRDRGNQPQHF.

This chain uses TRBV6-5 with TRBJ2-3, with a tentative D call TRBD2 (5 bases). V gave up 5 bases and J gave up 8 bases, with 14 bases separating them. The CDR3 extends over 13 amino acids. From germline, CDR1 is MNHEY and CDR2 SVGAGI. The CDR3 spells CASSGIVRGTQYF. DNA for the CDR3: TGTGCCAGCAGTGGGATAGTCCGGGGTACGCAGTATTTT.

The chain joins TRBV29-1 to TRBJ1-2; TRBD1 might be the D (5 bases). The V end lost 4 bases, the J end lost 5 bases, and 11 bases lay between the germline ends. CDR1 is SQVTM, CDR2 ANQGSEA, per germline. This CDR3 contains 12 residues. This CDR3 reads CSVAYGGYGYTF. CDR3 coding DNA: TGCAGCGTTGCTTACGGGGGTTATGGCTACACCTTC.

The chain recombines TRBV7-8 with TRBJ2-7, with 10 bases matching TRBD2. V trimming: 5 bases; J trimming: 9 bases; junction bases outside the gene matches: 16. The germline V gene encodes CDR1 SGHVS and CDR2 FQNEAQ. The CDR3 covers 16 residues. Written as DNA, the CDR3 is TGTGCCAGCAGCGCTACGCGGGGAGCGGGAGGGCCCGGGCAGTACTTC. Translation: CASSATRGAGGPGQYF.

This rearrangement joins TRBV9 to TRBJ2-5; 12 bases map to TRBD2. Germline V gives CDR1 SGDLS, CDR2 YYNGEE. CDR3 length equals 15 residues. Trimming cost V 3 bases and J 4 bases; bases outside gene matches: 4. The CDR3 coding sequence is TGTGCCAGCAGCGCCCGACTAGCGGGAGTAGAGACCCAGTACTTC. It yields the protein CASSARLAGVETQYF.

A word on this clone: Other DNA sequences from this sample encode an identical CDR3 as well. The J gene is TRBJ1-2, the V gene TRBV18; maybe TRBD1 (5 bases). The V end was cut by 2 bases, the J end by 6 bases, with 10 bases between. The CDR3 is 13 amino acids. Germline CDR1 KGHSH, CDR2 LQKENI. CDR3 region: CASSPVRDHGYTF. The CDR3 coding sequence is TGTGCCAGCTCACCAGTCAGGGATCATGGCTACACCTTC.

The chain employs TRBV7-2 and TRBJ2-3, with D possibly TRBD1 on 6 matching bases. Between the trimmed V and J ends, which lost 8 bases and 6 bases, there was a span of 12 bases. The germline CDR1 and CDR2 sequences are SGHTA and FQGNSA. The CDR3 loop spans 12 amino acids. The CDR3 coding sequence is TGTGCCAGCGACATGAGGGGGGATACGCAGTATTTT. This translates into CASDMRGDTQYF.